These 27 T cell receptor beta chains were all obtained from the same sample, sequenced in a study of cytomegalovirus exposure and HLA in healthy donors. 13 Jbeta primers and 60 Vbeta primers were used for the PCR. Here immunoSEQ multiplex PCR was the method, and the copy in TCRdb shows in-frame clones only, minus some. Here the sample spans about 150,000 clones, 9.4% being singletons. The sample was PBMCs. The source is a male donor in good health and CMV-seronegative.

The rearrangement uses TRBV4-3 and TRBJ1-3; 7 positions agree with TRBD1. The V and J ends lost 0 bases and 2 bases, in that order; junction bases with no gene match: 1. Germline CDR1 is LGHNA and CDR2 is YSLEER. The CDR3 has 15 residues. CDR3 sequence (DNA): TGCGCCAGCAGCCAAGACAGGGGGACTGGAAACACCATATATTTT. Translation gives CASSQDRGTGNTIYF.

This chain links TRBV4-1 with TRBJ2-1, with 10 bases fitting TRBD2. The CDR3 has 18 residues. Germline trimming cut 0 bases from V and 9 bases from J; bases unmatched to any gene: 14. Germline-derived CDR1 and CDR2 are MGHRA and YSYEKL. For the CDR3, the DNA is TGCGCCAGCAGCCAAGATAAATGGCTAGCGGGAGTTAATGGTGAGCAGTTCTTC. This gives the protein CASSQDKWLAGVNGEQFF.

This clone was observed a handful of times. This rearrangement joins TRBV7-3 to TRBJ2-7; tentative D call: TRBD1 (5 bases). Germline assignment: CDR1 SGHTA and CDR2 FQGTGA. Trimming cost V 2 bases and J 0 bases, with 11 bases left between them. The CDR3 length is 15 residues. CDR3 protein: CASSLVAGHSYEQYF. The CDR3 nucleotides are TGTGCCAGCAGCTTAGTGGCCGGACACTCCTACGAGCAGTACTTC.

J is TRBJ2-3 and V is TRBV9; 15 nucleotides line up with TRBD2. Unmatched junction bases numbered 5, after V lost 4 bases and J lost 2 bases. The CDR3 extends over 17 amino acids. The germline CDR1 and CDR2 sequences are SGDLS and YYNGEE. For the CDR3, the DNA is TGTGCCAGCAGCTTGGGGACTAGCGGGGGGACCACAGATACGCAGTATTTT. Translated: CASSLGTSGGTTDTQYF.

The chain is built from TRBV21-1 and TRBJ1-1; the table assigns TRBD1, which was not confirmed against the DNA. TRBV21-1 is deemed a pseudogene. The CDR3 sequence is 12 residues long. The CDR3 bases are TGTGCCAGCAGCAAAGTCAGGACTGAAGCTTTCTTT. Amino acids: CASSKVRTEAFF.

The V gene is TRBV7-2, the J gene TRBJ1-2; TRBD1 matches at 7 bases. The CDR3 is made up of 15 amino acids. Germline V lookup: CDR1 SGHTA, CDR2 FQGNSA. V lost 4 bases to trimming and J lost 4 bases; unmatched junction nucleotides: 9. The CDR3 DNA is TGTGCCAGCAGCTCCGCATTTTGGGACAGCTATGGCTACACCTTC. Residues: CASSSAFWDSYGYTF.

This clone was detected only a few times. The V gene is TRBV4-3, the J gene TRBJ2-7, with D perhaps matching TRBD2 (5 bases). There are 16 residues in the CDR3. V was shortened by 0 bases and J by 5 bases, with 17 bases between the two germline ends. Germline-derived CDR1 and CDR2 are LGHNA and YSLEER. The CDR3 protein is CASSQDYLAGLDEQYF. For the CDR3, the DNA is TGCGCCAGCAGCCAAGATTATCTCGCGGGCCTCGACGAGCAGTACTTC.

V usage is TRBV7-2 and J usage is TRBJ2-7; D is possibly TRBD2 (6 bases). The V end lost 5 bases, the J end lost 2 bases, and 13 bases lay between the germline ends. Germline V CDR1 and CDR2: SGHTA, FQGNSA. The CDR3 runs to 14 residues. The CDR3 region is CASSLGGSAYEQYF. DNA of the CDR3: TGTGCCAGCAGCCTTGGGGGGTCAGCCTACGAGCAGTACTTC.

V and J are TRBV7-9 and TRBJ1-1; 8 nucleotides agree with TRBD1. The CDR3 runs to 18 residues. Per the germline V gene, CDR1 is SEHNR and CDR2 is FQNEAQ (reference sequence). The J segment lost 3 bases and the V segment lost 1 base, leaving 13 bases of the junction unmatched. Here the CDR3 DNA reads TGTGCCAGCAGCTTAGGGGGGGGAGACAGGGGATCGGACACTGAAGCTTTCTTT. Its translation is CASSLGGGDRGSDTEAFF.

The CDR3 here is CASSLGGATGELFF. The CDR3 nucleotides are TGCGCCAGCAGCTTAGGGGGAGCGACCGGGGAGCTGTTTTTT. The rearrangement uses TRBV5-1 and TRBJ2-2; maybe TRBD1 (6 bases). CDR3 size: 14 residues. V was clipped by 2 bases and J by 5 bases, with 10 bases between them. Per the germline V gene, CDR1 is SGHRS and CDR2 is YFSETQ.

This clone was detected a few times. This chain connects TRBV6-6 to TRBJ1-1; D gene unclear. The CDR3 length is 13 residues. The ends were cut back, 7 bases at V and 1 base at J, with 10 bases in the middle. Germline-derived CDR1 and CDR2 are MNHNY and SVGAGI (reference sequence). CDR3 sequence (DNA): TGTGCCAGCAACGACCGGGGGAACACTGAAGCTTTCTTT. It translates to CASNDRGNTEAFF.

This clone was picked up a small number of times. Here the CDR3 DNA reads TGCGCCAGCAGCTTGGAACTAGCCTACAATGAGCAGTTCTTC. It encodes CASSLELAYNEQFF. The V gene is TRBV5-1, the J gene TRBJ2-1, with a possible D match to TRBD2 (5 bases). The CDR3 is made up of 14 amino acids. Germline V gene lookup returns CDR1 SGHRS and CDR2 YFSETQ. The V and J ends lost 0 bases and 2 bases respectively, with 6 bases between them.

This sequence joins TRBV27 and TRBJ2-7; 7 nucleotides align to TRBD2. The CDR3 has 16 amino acids. The trim removed 1 base at V and 1 base at J, leaving 7 bases unmatched. Germline loops: CDR1 MNHEY, CDR2 SMNVEV (reference sequence). The CDR3 sequence: CASSLLGLADSYEQYF. CDR3 coding DNA: TGTGCCAGCAGTTTATTAGGGCTAGCGGATTCCTACGAGCAGTACTTC.

In its sample, this clone was seen a few times. This sequence joins TRBV19 and TRBJ1-1, with 11 bases identical to TRBD1. Germline CDR1 reads LNHDA; CDR2 reads SQIVND (reference sequence). There are 18 residues in the CDR3. V lost 3 bases to trimming and J lost 4 bases; unmatched junction nucleotides: 13. CDR3 bases: TGTGCCAGTAGTATTGCCCCGGGACAGGGGGGCCGGGGCACTGAAGCTTTCTTT. Encoded protein: CASSIAPGQGGRGTEAFF.

Concerning this clone: At one boundary the junction diverges from the germline segment, which might be a read error. CDR3 amino acids: CASSADRFYEQYF. CDR3 DNA: TGTGCCAGCAGCGCCGACAGGTTCTACGAGCAGTACTTT. The chain joins TRBV5-8 to TRBJ2-7; possibly TRBD1 for D (6 bases). This CDR3 has 13 amino acids. Germline CDR1 is SGHTS and CDR2 is YDEGEE.

The chain couples TRBV4-1 to TRBJ2-6; 8 positions agree with TRBD1. This CDR3 spans 21 amino acids. Germline CDR1 is MGHRA and CDR2 is YSYEKL. Trimming at V came to 0 bases and at J to 4 bases, leaving 17 bases not matched to a gene. For the CDR3, the DNA is TGCGCCAGCAGCCAAGATGATTTACGGACAGGGTCCATGAGAGGGGCCAACGTCCTGACTTTC. Encoded protein: CASSQDDLRTGSMRGANVLTF.

Concerning this clone itself: Different DNA sequences within this sample yield the same CDR3. The rearrangement joins TRBV5-1 to TRBJ1-1; D is perhaps TRBD1 (5 bases). CDR3 length: 13 residues. Trimming pared 3 bases from V and 1 base from J, leaving 7 bases between. CDR1 is SGHRS and CDR2 is YFSETQ in the germline V gene. The CDR3 nucleotides read TGCGCCAGCAGCTATGGACAGAACACTGAAGCTTTCTTT. Protein sequence: CASSYGQNTEAFF.

This chain uses TRBV6-4 with TRBJ1-2, with D possibly being TRBD1 (5 bases). This CDR3 spans 16 amino acids. V lost 2 bases and J lost 8, with 21 bases in between. CDR1 and CDR2 from the germline V gene are MRHNA and SNTAGT. The chain's CDR3 is CASSDGDSMPLQGYTF. Here the CDR3 DNA reads TGTGCCAGCAGTGACGGGGACTCTATGCCCCTGCAAGGCTACACCTTC.

The chain combines TRBV6-6 with TRBJ1-2; D is ambiguous. Germline values: CDR1 MNHNY, CDR2 SVGAGI (reference sequence). This CDR3 has 14 residues. Trimming shortened V by 2 bases and J by 8 bases, and 15 bases separated the two germline ends. The CDR3 reads CASSYAREGEGYTF. CDR3 in DNA: TGTGCCAGCAGTTACGCTAGGGAGGGTGAGGGCTACACCTTC.

The chain joins TRBV28 to TRBJ1-5; D perhaps matches TRBD1 (6 bases). The CDR3 totals 13 residues. Trimming shortened V by 10 bases and J by 7 bases, and 17 bases separated the two germline ends. CDR1 is MDHEN and CDR2 is SYDVKM in the germline V gene. In nucleotides, the CDR3 is TGTGCCACCTCCGGAGGCAGGGGACAGCCCCAGCATTTT. Its protein is CATSGGRGQPQHF.

The chain carries TRBV4-3 and TRBJ1-3, with TRBD1 identical over 7 bases. The CDR3 runs 17 residues. Germline V gene data show CDR1 as LGHNA and CDR2 as YSLEER. With 0 bases clipped from V and 4 bases from J, the junction kept 9 bases outside the gene matches. As DNA, the CDR3 is TGCGCCAGCAGCCAAGATCGGGCAGGGGGTATAGGAAACACCATATATTTT. Translating it yields CASSQDRAGGIGNTIYF.

This clone has more than one count but fewer than ten. The chain uses TRBV11-1 and TRBJ2-2; perhaps TRBD2 as D (6 bases). Germline lookup yields CDR1 SGHAT and CDR2 FQDESV (reference sequence). The CDR3 spans 18 residues. The V end was cut by 2 bases, the J end by 1 base, with 17 bases between. The CDR3 spells CASSLSRAGKLNTGELFF. The CDR3 coding sequence is TGTGCCAGCAGCTTAAGTCGGGCGGGGAAGTTGAACACCGGGGAGCTGTTTTTT.

This chain links TRBV7-9 with TRBJ1-3; tentative D call: TRBD1 (5 bases). From germline, CDR1 is SEHNR and CDR2 FQNEAQ (reference sequence). There are 13 residues in the CDR3. Trimming left V 10 bases short and J 0 bases short, with 10 bases between. The DNA of the CDR3 is TGTGCCACCGGACAATCCTCTGGAAACACCATATATTTT. It specifies CATGQSSGNTIYF.

This clone was found a few times. J is TRBJ2-2 and V is TRBV4-2; D unclear. The CDR3 contains 14 residues. The V gene's germline CDR1 is LGHNA and CDR2 YNFKEQ. The V end lost 4 bases, the J end lost 6 bases, and 12 bases lay between the germline ends. The CDR3 sequence is CASSPYGEAGELFF. Written as DNA, the CDR3 is TGTGCCAGCAGCCCCTACGGAGAGGCCGGGGAGCTGTTTTTT.

The chain employs TRBV27 and TRBJ1-3; D uncertain. Germline V gives CDR1 MNHEY, CDR2 SMNVEV (reference sequence). V was trimmed by 3 bases and J by 0 bases, leaving 6 bases between them. The CDR3 length is 14 residues. CDR3 nucleotides: TGTGCCAGCAGTTTGCGGGGCTCTGGAAACACCATATATTTT. It codes for CASSLRGSGNTIYF.

This chain joins TRBV5-4 and TRBJ2-5; 10 bases are a match to TRBD2. Trimming cost V 8 bases and J 4 bases; bases outside gene matches: 14. The CDR3 spans 16 residues. Per germline, CDR1 SGHNT and CDR2 YYREEE (reference sequence). The CDR3 DNA follows: TGTGCCAGTTACCCGGGGACTAGCGTGAGGGGAGAGACCCAGTACTTC. Its translation: CASYPGTSVRGETQYF.

This sequence joins TRBV28 and TRBJ1-1, with a tentative D call TRBD1 (6 bases). Trimming left V 7 bases short and J 1 base short, with 10 bases between. The length of the CDR3 is 13 residues. From germline, CDR1 is MDHEN and CDR2 SYDVKM. This CDR3 reads CASTRQENTEAFF. Here the CDR3 DNA reads TGTGCCAGCACCAGACAGGAGAACACTGAAGCTTTCTTT.